Following are 2 T cell receptor beta chains from one sample sequenced in a study of prognosis after radiotherapy for stage I lung cancer listed by TCRdb under 2021. Sequenced on an Illumina HiSeq 3000. The TCR beta CDR3 region was amplified from genomic DNA by two rounds of multiplex PCR. In the first PCR round, primers specific to each TRBV and TRBJ gene were used, and the primer sequences were filed in Chinese patent CN105087789A. The public reads were quality trimmed at Q25 with fastp and then assembled into clones with MiXCR by TCRdb, keeping productive beta chains. For every CDR3 protein sequence, its rows merge into one entry that carries the most common genes and DNA. In all, the sample holds roughly 29,000 distinct CDR3 sequences, and around 32% of those were seen once. In total, the top ten clones hold around 10% of the sample. The sequencing here drew on PBMCs, taken before or after stereotactic body radiation therapy (not recorded which). The receptors come from a donor over 45 with non-small cell lung cancer.

This clonotype was seen more than once but under ten times. A single base separates this from a much larger clone, so it may be a read error. The genes are TRBV6-5 and TRBJ2-1; either TRBD1 or TRBD2 may fit D (6 bases each). The CDR3 contains 13 residues. Germline CDR1 reads MNHEY; CDR2 reads SVGAGI. In nucleotides, the CDR3 is TGTGCCAGCAGTTATCCGGGGGACAATGAGCAGTCCTTC. Amino acids: CASSYPGDNEQSF.

About this clonotype: Its ends do not fully match the called genes, so a read error is possible. V usage is TRBV5-6 and J usage is TRBJ2-1, with 10 bases lining up with TRBD2. CDR1 and CDR2 from the germline V gene are SGHDT and YYEEEE. CDR3 length equals 15 residues. CDR3 in DNA: TGTGCCAGCAGCCCCGGGGCTAGCGGGGGATATGATCAGTTCTTC. This codes for CASSPGASGGYDQFF.